The 23 T cell receptor beta chains reported below all come from one sample, sequenced in a study of T cell responses to AZD1222 COVID-19 vaccine. The method was immunoSEQ multiplex PCR; TCRdb's version includes in-frame clones alone and lacks a portion of them. The sample records roughly 89,000 clones, approximately 87% being singletons. This sample comprised peripheral blood, obtained on day 0 of MenACWY control vaccination. The source is an adult in good health.

The CDR3 region is CSASWASTDTQYF. The CDR3 DNA sequence: TGCAGTGCTAGTTGGGCTAGCACAGATACGCAGTATTTT. The gene calls are TRBV20-1 and TRBJ2-3; D unresolved. CDR1 is DFQATT and CDR2 is SNEGSKA in the germline V gene (reference sequence). The CDR3 has 13 residues. V dropped 3 bases and J dropped 0 bases, with 7 bases sitting between them.

V and J are TRBV27 and TRBJ2-1; D remains unclear. The V gene lost 3 bases and the J gene lost 4 bases, with 7 bases spanning the gap. This CDR3 has 13 residues. Germline-derived CDR1 and CDR2 are MNHEY and SMNVEV (reference sequence). CDR3 bases: TGTGCCAGCAGTTTTGGCCGGTACAATGAGCAGTTCTTC. As protein: CASSFGRYNEQFF.

The chain links TRBV10-3 to TRBJ2-1; tentatively, D is TRBD1 or TRBD2 (5 bases each). Germline CDR1 ENHRY, CDR2 SYGVKD. V gave up 4 bases and J gave up 2 bases, with 9 bases separating them. The CDR3 is 14 amino acids. CDR3 in DNA: TGTGCCATCAGTGTTGGGACCCCCTACAATGAGCAGTTCTTC. Amino acid sequence: CAISVGTPYNEQFF.

The CDR3 DNA is TGTGCCAGTAGTCCTGACAGGACCTACGAGCAGTACTTC. It is translated as CASSPDRTYEQYF. The V gene is TRBV19, the J gene TRBJ2-7; D might be TRBD1 (6 bases). CDR3 length: 13 amino acids. With 5 bases removed from V and 2 bases from J, the gap between germline ends came to 10 bases. CDR1 LNHDA and CDR2 SQIVND come from the germline V gene (reference sequence).

The V gene is TRBV15, the J gene TRBJ2-7; D gene uncertain. The CDR3 is 14 amino acids. The germline V gene encodes CDR1 LNHNV and CDR2 YYDKDF (reference sequence). With 0 bases removed from V and 2 bases from J, the gap between germline ends came to 8 bases. The CDR3 nucleotides are TGTGCCACCAGCAGAGAAGCCAGTGCCTACGAGCAGTACTTC. Translation gives CATSREASAYEQYF.

This chain uses TRBV11-3 with TRBJ2-7; D not resolved. CDR3 length equals 15 residues. Germline lookup yields CDR1 SGHNT and CDR2 YENEEA. Trimming removed 5 bases from V and 0 bases from J, with 14 bases in between. The CDR3 is CASSPKARSSYEQYF. The CDR3 DNA is TGTGCCAGCAGCCCTAAGGCGCGTAGCTCCTACGAGCAGTACTTC.

The chain recombines TRBV7-2 with TRBJ2-2; D is unresolved. Trimming cost V 8 bases and J 3 bases, with 13 bases left between them. The CDR3 is 14 amino acids. Germline values: CDR1 SGHTA, CDR2 FQGNSA. The CDR3: CASQSHSDTGELFF. The CDR3 coding sequence is TGTGCCAGCCAAAGTCACTCCGACACCGGGGAGCTGTTTTTT.

The chain carries TRBV27 and TRBJ1-1; no firm D call. CDR1 and CDR2 from the germline V gene are MNHEY and SMNVEV (reference sequence). The V end lost 2 bases, the J end lost 0 bases, and 10 bases lay between the germline ends. The CDR3 extends over 15 amino acids. CDR3 protein: CASSLSWQLNTEAFF. CDR3 in DNA: TGTGCCAGCAGTTTAAGTTGGCAGTTGAACACTGAAGCTTTCTTT.

The chain combines TRBV6-5 with TRBJ2-7; 8 bases map to TRBD1. The germline CDR1 and CDR2 sequences are MNHEY and SVGAGI. This CDR3 has 14 residues. Losses at the gene ends were 7 bases for V and 6 bases for J; bases not matched to a gene: 11. As DNA, the CDR3 is TGTGCCAGCACCCCGATGGGGACAGGCGGCGAGCAGTACTTC. Translated: CASTPMGTGGEQYF.

This clone was seen once. V gene TRBV18 combines with J gene TRBJ1-5, with 8 bases aligning to TRBD1. Germline-derived CDR1 and CDR2 are KGHSH and LQKENI. The CDR3 contains 16 residues. Unmatched junction bases numbered 6, after V lost 3 bases and J lost 2 bases. The DNA for the CDR3 is TGTGCCAGCTCACCCGGACAGGGAAAGGGCAATCAGCCCCAGCATTTT. It codes for CASSPGQGKGNQPQHF.

This clone was detected once. This sequence joins TRBV27 and TRBJ2-2, with D unresolved. V was clipped by 6 bases and J by 0 bases, with 11 bases between them. From germline, CDR1 is MNHEY and CDR2 SMNVEV (reference sequence). The CDR3 length is 15 residues. CDR3 sequence reads: CASSLEHPNTGELFF. In nucleotides, the CDR3 is TGTGCCAGCAGCTTAGAACACCCGAACACCGGGGAGCTGTTTTTT.

The CDR3 DNA reads TGTGCCAGTAGTAATCCCGGGACAGGCTCTTCTCCGGAGCAGTACTTC. Its protein product is CASSNPGTGSSPEQYF. This sequence joins TRBV19 and TRBJ2-7; 8 bases are shared with TRBD1. This CDR3 has 16 residues. V trimming: 4 bases; J trimming: 7 bases; junction bases outside the gene matches: 15. Germline values: CDR1 LNHDA, CDR2 SQIVND (reference sequence).

This CDR3 is CASSATGTAYNEQFF. CDR3 nucleotide sequence: TGTGCCAGCAGCGCGACCGGGACAGCTTACAATGAGCAGTTCTTC. V gene TRBV6-5 combines with J gene TRBJ2-1; TRBD1 matches 7 bases. Germline CDR1 is MNHEY and CDR2 is SVGAGI. The CDR3 consists of 15 residues. V lost 6 bases, J lost 4 bases, and 9 bases stayed unmatched.

The chain is built from TRBV5-6 and TRBJ2-7; TRBD1 aligns across 8 bases. CDR1 and CDR2 from the germline V gene are SGHDT and YYEEEE. V dropped 3 bases and J dropped 1; count of bases not matched to a gene: 6. The length of the CDR3 is 15 residues. The chain's CDR3 is CASSSSGTGSYEQYF. The CDR3 DNA reads as TGTGCCAGCAGCTCCTCCGGGACAGGATCCTACGAGCAGTACTTC.

The rearrangement uses TRBV28 and TRBJ2-6; no clear D. This CDR3 has 14 residues. Trimming left V 2 bases short and J 1 base short, with 3 bases between. Germline-derived CDR1 and CDR2 are MDHEN and SYDVKM. The CDR3 nucleotides read TGTGCCAGCAGTTTACAGTCTGGGGCCAACGTCCTGACTTTC. Translating it yields CASSLQSGANVLTF.

The CDR3 loop is CASSAGGSGRAFTDTQYF. The CDR3 DNA reads TGTGCCAGCAGCGCCGGGGGTAGCGGGAGGGCCTTCACAGATACGCAGTATTTT. The chain recombines TRBV9 with TRBJ2-3; the match to TRBD2 covers 11 bases. CDR1 and CDR2 from the germline V gene are SGDLS and YYNGEE. Trimming removed 3 bases from V and 2 bases from J; junction bases left unmatched: 11. This CDR3 spans 18 amino acids.

The chain recombines TRBV29-1 with TRBJ2-7; D is possibly TRBD1 (5 bases). With 4 bases removed from V and 0 bases from J, the gap between germline ends came to 10 bases. This CDR3 is built from 13 residues. CDR1 and CDR2 from the germline V gene are SQVTM and ANQGSEA. The CDR3 DNA is TGCAGCGTTGTAGTGGGGCCCTCCTACGAGCAGTACTTC. It is translated as CSVVVGPSYEQYF.

The chain links TRBV5-1 to TRBJ2-7, with D possibly TRBD2 on 6 matching bases. Trimming left V 1 base short and J 4 bases short, with 15 bases between. The CDR3 has 15 residues. From germline, CDR1 is SGHRS and CDR2 YFSETQ. The CDR3 nucleotides are TGCGCCAGCAGCTTGTCGTTGGGAGGCGGGTACGAGCAGTACTTC. Protein sequence: CASSLSLGGGYEQYF.

The chain joins TRBV7-9 to TRBJ2-1; perhaps TRBD2 as D (6 bases). V shed 5 bases and J shed 8 bases, with 19 bases lying between them. Germline loops: CDR1 SEHNR, CDR2 FQNEAQ (reference sequence). This CDR3 has 15 residues. CDR3 nucleotide sequence: TGTGCCAGCAGCCGGCCGGGACTTGGTTTGCATGAGCAGTTCTTC. Its translation: CASSRPGLGLHEQFF.

V and J are TRBV29-1 and TRBJ2-1, with 11 bases identical to TRBD2. V gave up 7 bases and J gave up 8 bases; unmatched junction bases: 10. Germline lookup yields CDR1 SQVTM and CDR2 ANQGSEA. The CDR3 is 14 amino acids. The CDR3 nucleotides are TGCAGCGGCCTTAGCGGGAGGGTTTTTGATGAGCAGTTCTTC. Protein sequence: CSGLSGRVFDEQFF.

This CDR3 is CASSPGVGYEQYF. In DNA, the CDR3 is TGTGCCAGCAGCCCTGGTGTTGGCTACGAGCAGTACTTC. The chain has TRBV7-2 and TRBJ2-7; D is unresolved. This CDR3 has 13 residues. The germline V and J ends were trimmed by 5 bases and 3 bases, with 11 bases remaining between them. Germline-derived CDR1 and CDR2 are SGHTA and FQGNSA.

This clone was detected only a few times. The chain uses TRBV7-2 and TRBJ2-2; D call uncertain. Trimming left V 1 base short and J 2 bases short, with 5 bases between. CDR3 length: 14 amino acids. CDR1 is SGHTA and CDR2 is FQGNSA in the germline V gene. The CDR3 DNA follows: TGTGCCAGCAGCTTAGGACAAAACACCGGGGAGCTGTTTTTT. This codes for CASSLGQNTGELFF.

J is TRBJ1-2 and V is TRBV25-1; a possible D gene is TRBD1 (5 bases). V was cut by 4 bases and J by 4 bases, with 10 bases left in between. The CDR3 runs to 13 residues. Germline V gene sequence: CDR1 MGHDK, CDR2 SYGVNS. Here the CDR3 DNA reads TGTGCCAGCAGTGGACGACAGCTCTATGGCTACACCTTC. Protein sequence: CASSGRQLYGYTF.